The rows below give T cell receptor beta chains drawn from one sample of a study of cytomegalovirus exposure and HLA in healthy donors. Assay: immunoSEQ multiplex PCR; the TCRdb copy retains only in-frame clones and omits some. Of 160,000 or so clones listed, more than 60% were seen once; the top ten hold around 7%. Sample: PBMCs. The receptors shown here come from a woman in her 40s in good health and CMV-seropositive. Each CDR3 is given with its conserved first and last residue. The D gene is left open where the match is weak. Only some rows state a clone size, as once, few, many or a class for expanded clones.

D	V	J	size	CDR3	DNA
TRBD1	TRBV19	TRBJ2-7	once	CASSIMGQGIAYEQYF	TGTGCCAGTAGTATTATGGGACAGGGGATCGCCTACGAGCAGTACTTC
TRBD2	TRBV19	TRBJ2-1	few	CASRGLAGAIRNEQFF	TGTGCCAGTAGAGGACTAGCGGGGGCCATACGCAATGAGCAGTTCTTC
NA	TRBV30	TRBJ1-1	few	CAWSPNPGDTEAFF	TGTGCCTGGAGTCCCAACCCCGGGGACACTGAAGCTTTCTTT
TRBD1	TRBV30	TRBJ1-3	NA	CAWRRPGQGMDTIYF	TGTGCCTGGAGAAGGCCGGGACAGGGAATGGACACCATATATTTT
TRBD2	TRBV7-2	TRBJ2-1	once	CASSLEAGSINEQFF	TGTGCCAGCAGCTTAGAAGCGGGGTCTATTAATGAGCAGTTCTTC
TRBD1	TRBV7-9	TRBJ1-2	few	CASSSPVDRGYGYTF	TGTGCCAGCAGCTCCCCGGTGGACAGGGGGTATGGCTACACCTTC
NA	TRBV5-8	TRBJ1-5	once	CASSLGGYSNQPQHF	TGTGCCAGCAGCTTAGGGGGTTATAGCAATCAGCCCCAGCATTTT
NA	TRBV19	TRBJ1-6	NA	CASNSQGGNSPLHF	TGTGCCAGTAACTCACAGGGTGGTAATTCACCCCTCCACTTT
NA	TRBV7-9	TRBJ1-4	few	CASSLESEKLFF	TGTGCCAGCAGCTTAGAATCGGAAAAACTGTTTTTT
TRBD1	TRBV5-1	TRBJ1-1	NA	CASSPGTGVVNTEAFF	TGCGCCAGCAGTCCCGGGACAGGGGTGGTGAACACTGAAGCTTTCTTT
NA	TRBV7-2	TRBJ1-2	NA	CASSLNAAVYGYTF	TGTGCCAGCAGCTTAAACGCGGCCGTGTATGGCTACACCTTC
NA	TRBV10-3	TRBJ1-1	NA	CAISERAGQNTEAFF	TGTGCCATCAGTGAGAGGGCAGGGCAAAACACTGAAGCTTTCTTT
TRBD1	TRBV7-6	TRBJ2-7	NA	CASSPGQSYEQYF	TGTGCCAGCAGCCCGGGACAGAGCTACGAGCAGTACTTC
TRBD1	TRBV6-6	TRBJ2-7	once	CASSSGDRGALYEQYF	TGTGCCAGCAGTTCTGGGGACAGGGGTGCTCTGTACGAGCAGTACTTC
NA	TRBV19	TRBJ1-2	NA	CASSILSGVGGYTF	TGTGCCAGTAGTATTCTATCAGGGGTCGGGGGCTACACCTTC
NA	TRBV7-8	TRBJ1-1	NA	CASSLTVNTEAFF	TGTGCCAGCAGCCTAACAGTGAACACTGAAGCTTTCTTT
TRBD1	TRBV11-2	TRBJ1-2	NA	CASSTIDRGGYTF	TGTGCCAGCAGCACCATCGACAGGGGTGGCTACACCTTC
NA	TRBV6-6	TRBJ1-3	NA	CASSYPPDRLNTIYF	TGTGCCAGCAGTTACCCCCCCGACAGACTTAACACCATATATTTT
NA	TRBV2	TRBJ1-5	NA	CASSNEGRMGPQHF	TGTGCCAGCAGTAACGAAGGGAGGATGGGCCCCCAGCATTTT
NA	TRBV27	TRBJ1-2	NA	CASRITGGYGYTF	TGTGCCAGCAGGATTACGGGTGGCTATGGCTACACCTTC
TRBD1	TRBV5-1	TRBJ2-2	NA	CASSPRTGGGDTGELFF	TGCGCCAGCAGCCCCCGGACAGGGGGCGGGGACACCGGGGAGCTGTTTTTT
NA	TRBV12-5	TRBJ1-5	once	CASGLVSARGELGQPQHF	TGTGCTAGTGGTTTGGTATCGGCTCGGGGGGAGTTAGGTCAGCCCCAGCATTTT
TRBD2	TRBV6-5	TRBJ2-7	NA	CASKAGGGYEQYF	TGTGCCAGCAAGGCAGGCGGGGGCTACGAGCAGTACTTC
NA	TRBV21-1	TRBJ2-1	NA	CARFIDRCQPNEQFF	TGTGCCAGGTTCATCGACAGGTGCCAACCGAATGAGCAGTTCTTC
NA	TRBV5-4	TRBJ2-1	NA	CASSLGFNGGLYNEQFF	TGTGCCAGCAGCTTGGGGTTTAACGGGGGGCTTTACAATGAGCAGTTCTTC
TRBD2	TRBV7-3	TRBJ2-3	NA	CASGTSGGTDTQYF	TGTGCCAGCGGTACTAGCGGGGGCACAGATACGCAGTATTTT
TRBD2	TRBV10-3	TRBJ2-7	NA	CAIGLGPYEQYF	TGTGCCATCGGACTAGGTCCCTACGAGCAGTACTTC
NA	TRBV10-3	TRBJ2-7	NA	CATSGVGYEQYF	TGTGCCACCTCAGGGGTAGGCTACGAGCAGTACTTC
NA	TRBV7-9	TRBJ2-2	once	CASSLDSLARTTGELFF	TGTGCCAGCAGCTTAGACTCTCTAGCCAGAACCACCGGGGAGCTGTTTTTT
TRBD1	TRBV19	TRBJ2-7	NA	CASSSGGQGIDEQYF	TGTGCCAGTAGTAGTGGCGGACAGGGTATTGACGAGCAGTACTTC
NA	TRBV5-8	TRBJ2-7	NA	CASSPPGSEEQYF	TGTGCCAGCAGCCCCCCAGGGTCGGAAGAGCAGTACTTC
TRBD2	TRBV9	TRBJ2-3	NA	CASSDLSGGGTSQNTQYF	TGTGCCAGCAGCGATCTTAGCGGGGGGGGGACTTCACAGAATACGCAGTATTTT
TRBD1	TRBV30	TRBJ1-2	NA	CACDLTGVSGYTF	TGTGCCTGTGACTTAACAGGGGTGTCTGGCTACACCTTC
TRBD1	TRBV5-1	TRBJ2-3	NA	CASSLDRGGDTQYF	TGCGCCAGCAGCTTGGACAGGGGTGGAGATACGCAGTATTTT
NA	TRBV30	TRBJ1-2	NA	CAWIISGAGYTF	TGTGCCTGGATCATCTCAGGGGCTGGCTACACCTTC
NA	TRBV6-1	TRBJ1-2	NA	CASSEGAGSGGYTF	TGTGCCAGCAGTGAAGGAGCCGGCTCAGGGGGCTACACCTTC
NA	TRBV19	TRBJ2-7	NA	CASSAGYAYEQYF	TGTGCCAGTAGTGCGGGGTATGCCTACGAGCAGTACTTC
TRBD1	TRBV6-1	TRBJ1-4	NA	CASSRGTGIEKLFF	TGTGCCAGCAGTCGGGGGACAGGAATTGAAAAACTGTTTTTT
NA	TRBV1	TRBJ2-7	NA	CTSSQDLRGTFWQQYF	TGCACCAGCAGCCAAGATCTACGGGGTACGTTCTGGCAGCAGTACTTC
NA	TRBV11-2	TRBJ2-7	NA	CASSPDSYSYEQYF	TGTGCCAGCAGCCCCGACAGTTACTCCTACGAGCAGTACTTC
NA	TRBV9	TRBJ1-1	few	CASRRGNQQNTEAFF	TGTGCCAGCAGACGAGGAAATCAGCAGAACACTGAAGCTTTCTTT
TRBD1	TRBV6-6	TRBJ1-2	NA	CASSYWTGTNYGYTF	TGTGCCAGCAGTTACTGGACAGGGACTAACTATGGCTACACCTTC
NA	TRBV5-1	TRBJ2-3	NA	CASSLAALGTDTQYF	TGCGCCAGCAGCTTGGCCGCTTTAGGCACAGATACGCAGTATTTT
NA	TRBV2	TRBJ1-1	once	CASSEALITEAFF	TGTGCCAGCAGTGAAGCTCTAATCACTGAAGCTTTCTTT
NA	TRBV11-1	TRBJ2-5	NA	CASSLQMTSSQETQYF	TGTGCCAGCAGCTTACAGATGACTAGTTCGCAGGAGACCCAGTACTTC
TRBD1	TRBV2	TRBJ2-3	once	CASSVPGTVTDTQYF	TGTGCCAGCAGTGTTCCCGGGACAGTTACAGATACGCAGTATTTT
NA	TRBV28	TRBJ2-2	once	CASSLAEMVLTGELFF	TGTGCCAGCAGTTTAGCGGAAATGGTGCTTACCGGGGAGCTGTTTTTT
NA	TRBV7-9	TRBJ1-1	few	CSSSGKGGNTEAFF	TGTTCCAGCAGTGGCAAAGGCGGGAACACTGAAGCTTTCTTT
TRBD1	TRBV5-6	TRBJ1-6	NA	CASSWGTGGTDSPLHF	TGTGCCAGCAGCTGGGGGACAGGGGGCACGGATTCACCCCTCCACTTT
NA	TRBV9	TRBJ1-2	NA	CASSHGVDYGYTF	TGTGCCAGCAGCCACGGGGTGGATTATGGCTACACCTTC
TRBD1	TRBV7-9	TRBJ2-7	few	CASSSNRQGYEQYF	TGTGCCAGCAGCTCCAACCGACAGGGGTACGAGCAGTACTTC
NA	TRBV7-8	TRBJ1-1	NA	CASSLVQGAEAFF	TGTGCCAGCAGCTTAGTACAAGGAGCTGAAGCTTTCTTT